Listed below are T cell receptor beta chains from one sample, sequenced in a study of blood T cell repertoires in COVID-19. The table came from immunoSEQ multiplex PCR; TCRdb's copy has only in-frame clones and leaves some out. The sample has 200,000 to 250,000 clones; 82% are singletons. Sequenced sample: PBMCs or T cells enriched from blood (not recorded which). The receptors were sampled from a woman in her sixties who had recovered from COVID-19. CDR3s include the opening cysteine and the closing phenylalanine or tryptophan. A D gene is named only where the DNA matches it firmly. Some rows have no size entry. The others give once, few or many, or a class for an expanded clone.

TRBV19	few	TRBD1	TRBJ1-4	TGTGCCAGTAGTATGGAACAGGGGGAAAAACTGTTTTTT	CASSMEQGEKLFF
TRBV10-3	-	TRBD2	TRBJ2-7	TGTGCCATCACCGAGAGTACTAGCGGGGCCTACGAGCAGTACTTC	CAITESTSGAYEQYF
TRBV10-3	once	TRBD1	TRBJ1-4	TGTGCCATCAGGGGGACAGCGGGTAATGAAAAACTGTTTTTT	CAIRGTAGNEKLFF
TRBV7-2	-	-	TRBJ2-1	TGTGCCAGCAGCTCCTTATACGGAGCCAATGAGCAGTTCTTC	CASSSLYGANEQFF
TRBV2	-	TRBD1	TRBJ1-5	TGTGCCAGCGGGCCGCAGGGGGCACATCAGCCCCAGCATTTT	CASGPQGAHQPQHF
TRBV2	-	-	TRBJ1-6	TGTGCCAGCATCCGGGATAATAATTCACCCCTCCACTTT	CASIRDNNSPLHF
TRBV7-9	-	-	TRBJ1-2	TGTGCCAGTCACCCCCCCAGGGCAGGTGGCTACACCTTC	CASHPPRAGGYTF
TRBV6-5	-	TRBD1	TRBJ1-4	TGTGCCAGCAGATCTAAGACAGGGTCTAATGAAAAACTGTTTTTT	CASRSKTGSNEKLFF
TRBV5-5	-	-	TRBJ2-7	TGTGCCAGCAGCTTGGTTGGGAGAAGCCACGAGCAGTACTTC	CASSLVGRSHEQYF
TRBV7-9	-	-	TRBJ2-2	TGTGCCAGCAGCTCTATTCGGTTGGCCGGGGAGCTGTTTTTT	CASSSIRLAGELFF